These T cell receptor beta chains were read from a single sample in a study of T cells in localized non-small cell lung cancer. Generated by immunoSEQ multiplex PCR, the TCRdb table keeps only in-frame clones and is missing some. The table shows roughly 30,000 clones, with 70% to 90% occurring only once. The sample in question was peripheral blood, obtained before any cancer treatment. The receptors were gathered from a woman aged 18 to 50 with stage I lung adenocarcinoma. The CDR3 runs from the conserved cysteine through the conserved F or W. A D gene is named only where the DNA matches it firmly. Rows may omit the clone size; those that give it use once, few, many or a size class.

CDR3aa: CASSIRDRGYEQYF
CDR3nt: TGTGCCAGTAGTATCCGGGACAGGGGATACGAGCAGTACTTC
j_gene: TRBJ2-7
d_gene: TRBD1
abundance: NA
v_gene: TRBV19

CDR3aa: CASSQGTGDEKLFF
CDR3nt: TGCGCCAGCAGCCAAGGGACAGGGGATGAAAAACTGTTTTTT
j_gene: TRBJ1-4
d_gene: TRBD1
abundance: few
v_gene: TRBV4-1

CDR3aa: CASSIQGIAQPQHF
CDR3nt: TGTGCCAGCAGCATACAGGGAATCGCTCAGCCCCAGCATTTT
j_gene: TRBJ1-5
d_gene: NA
abundance: few
v_gene: TRBV6-5

CDR3aa: CASSPRIETKTYEQYF
CDR3nt: TGTGCCAGCTCACCACGAATCGAAACGAAAACTTACGAGCAGTACTTC
j_gene: TRBJ2-7
d_gene: NA
abundance: NA
v_gene: TRBV18

CDR3aa: CASSMRSSGANVLTF
CDR3nt: TGTGCCAGCAGCATGCGGAGTTCTGGGGCCAACGTCCTGACTTTC
j_gene: TRBJ2-6
d_gene: NA
abundance: NA
v_gene: TRBV7-9

CDR3aa: CASTRDRVDEQFF
CDR3nt: TGTGCCAGCACCAGAGACAGGGTGGATGAGCAGTTCTTC
j_gene: TRBJ2-1
d_gene: TRBD1
abundance: NA
v_gene: TRBV9

CDR3aa: CASSLGQLNQPQHF
CDR3nt: TGTGCCAGCAGCTTAGGACAGCTAAATCAGCCCCAGCATTTT
j_gene: TRBJ1-5
d_gene: NA
abundance: NA
v_gene: TRBV7-9

CDR3aa: CASRDPGQGKDTQYF
CDR3nt: TGTGCCAGCAGAGACCCGGGACAGGGGAAAGATACGCAGTATTTT
j_gene: TRBJ2-3
d_gene: TRBD1
abundance: NA
v_gene: TRBV2

CDR3aa: CASSLPQDEKLFF
CDR3nt: TGTGCCAGCAGCTTACCCCAAGATGAAAAACTGTTTTTT
j_gene: TRBJ1-4
d_gene: NA
abundance: NA
v_gene: TRBV7-9

CDR3aa: CASSARPSGRSDTQYF
CDR3nt: TGTGCCAGCAGCGCCCGTCCTAGCGGGAGGTCAGATACGCAGTATTTT
j_gene: TRBJ2-3
d_gene: TRBD2
abundance: NA
v_gene: TRBV9

CDR3aa: CASSENTDTQYF
CDR3nt: TGTGCCAGCAGCGAAAACACAGATACGCAGTATTTT
j_gene: TRBJ2-3
d_gene: NA
abundance: NA
v_gene: TRBV5-4

CDR3aa: CASSQPTDRVENTIYF
CDR3nt: TGCGCCAGCAGCCAACCTACGGACAGGGTAGAAAACACCATATATTTT
j_gene: TRBJ1-3
d_gene: TRBD1
abundance: NA
v_gene: TRBV4-1

CDR3aa: CASSFYPIRENYGYTF
CDR3nt: TGTGCCAGCAGTTTTTACCCCATTCGGGAGAACTATGGCTACACCTTC
j_gene: TRBJ1-2
d_gene: NA
abundance: NA
v_gene: TRBV27

CDR3aa: CASSRTSGANVLTF
CDR3nt: TGTGCCAGCAGTCGAACCTCTGGGGCCAACGTCCTGACTTTC
j_gene: TRBJ2-6
d_gene: NA
abundance: NA
v_gene: TRBV28

CDR3aa: CASSYPGGETQYF
CDR3nt: TGTGCCAGCAGTTACCCAGGGGGAGAGACCCAGTACTTC
j_gene: TRBJ2-5
d_gene: TRBD1
abundance: NA
v_gene: TRBV6-5

CDR3aa: CASSVGGPANTEAFF
CDR3nt: TGTGCCAGCAGCGTAGGTGGACCAGCGAACACTGAAGCTTTCTTT
j_gene: TRBJ1-1
d_gene: NA
abundance: NA
v_gene: TRBV9

CDR3aa: CASSLAARGTEAFF
CDR3nt: TGTGCCAGCAGCCTCGCGGCTCGGGGAACTGAAGCTTTCTTT
j_gene: TRBJ1-1
d_gene: NA
abundance: NA
v_gene: TRBV28

CDR3aa: CSVAGQGPIRGNTEAFF
CDR3nt: TGCAGCGTGGCGGGACAGGGGCCAATTCGCGGGAACACTGAAGCTTTCTTT
j_gene: TRBJ1-1
d_gene: TRBD1
abundance: NA
v_gene: TRBV29-1

CDR3aa: CSVKGASDEQYF
CDR3nt: TGCAGCGTTAAGGGGGCGAGCGACGAGCAGTACTTC
j_gene: TRBJ2-7
d_gene: TRBD1
abundance: NA
v_gene: TRBV29-1

CDR3aa: CATYQAGRFGGYTF
CDR3nt: TGTGCCACCTACCAGGCAGGGAGGTTCGGAGGCTACACCTTC
j_gene: TRBJ1-2
d_gene: NA
abundance: NA
v_gene: TRBV2

CDR3aa: CASRGVGTPNTEAFF
CDR3nt: TGTGCCAGTAGAGGGGTTGGGACGCCGAACACTGAAGCTTTCTTT
j_gene: TRBJ1-1
d_gene: NA
abundance: NA
v_gene: TRBV19

CDR3aa: CASSSESGLQNIQYF
CDR3nt: TGCGCCAGCAGCTCCGAGTCGGGCCTGCAAAACATTCAGTACTTC
j_gene: TRBJ2-4
d_gene: NA
abundance: NA
v_gene: TRBV5-1

CDR3aa: CASSFGTVLGIYEQYF
CDR3nt: TGTGCCAGCAGCTTCGGGACGGTTCTAGGGATTTACGAGCAGTACTTC
j_gene: TRBJ2-7
d_gene: NA
abundance: NA
v_gene: TRBV13

CDR3aa: CAWSSSSLTEVFF
CDR3nt: TGTGCCTGGAGTTCGTCCTCACTCACTGAAGTTTTCTTT
j_gene: TRBJ1-1
d_gene: NA
abundance: once
v_gene: TRBV30